The rows below give T cell receptor beta chains drawn from one sample of a study of blood T cell repertoires in COVID-19. Data came from immunoSEQ multiplex PCR; TCRdb stores just in-frame clones and leaves some out. The sample holds over 130,000 clones, 84% seen once. The sequencing sample was made of PBMCs or T cells enriched from blood (not recorded which). These receptors all stem from a man aged 50-59 years in a cohort exposed to, infected with or recovered from COVID-19 (not recorded which). CDR3s include the opening cysteine and the closing phenylalanine or tryptophan. D genes are given only for firm matches. Clone size, where shown, is once, few, many, or a class for clones that have expanded.

j_call,clone_size,d_call,v_call,cdr3_nt,cdr3_aa
TRBJ1-1,NA,NA,TRBV9,TGTGCCAGCAGCCCCCGGAGCTCGGTCGGGGCTTTCTTT,CASSPRSSVGAFF
TRBJ1-5,NA,TRBD1,TRBV27,TGTGCCAGCAGTCCCTGGGGGCGAGGGGGCGGTCAGCCCCAGCATTTT,CASSPWGRGGGQPQHF
TRBJ2-1,NA,NA,TRBV7-2,TGTGCCAGCAGCTTAGGCGCCGGGTACAATGAGCAGTTCTTC,CASSLGAGYNEQFF
TRBJ2-7,NA,NA,TRBV5-1,TGCGCCAGCAGTGAGAGCGCGGGTCCCTCCTACGAGCAGTACTTC,CASSESAGPSYEQYF
TRBJ1-2,once,NA,TRBV5-6,TGTGCCAGCAGCTTGGCGCGGTCCCGATGGAGAGCTAACTATGGCTACACCTTC,CASSLARSRWRANYGYTF
TRBJ2-1,NA,TRBD1,TRBV11-2,TGTGCCAGCAGCTCATCAGGGACAGGGCTCGGCGAGCAGTTCTTC,CASSSSGTGLGEQFF
TRBJ1-5,NA,NA,TRBV19,TGTGCCAGTAGTATACTTGGTTCTGGTCAGAATCAGCCCCAGCATTTT,CASSILGSGQNQPQHF
TRBJ1-4,NA,NA,TRBV11-2,TGTGCCACCGAGGGGGGGGGTCTGTTTTTT,CATEGGGLFF
TRBJ2-3,NA,NA,TRBV2,TGTGCCAGCAGTGATGACCCATTCAGGCGAAGCACAGATACGCAGTATTTT,CASSDDPFRRSTDTQYF
TRBJ1-1,NA,NA,TRBV15,TGTGCCACCAGCCAAGCGGCCACTGAAGCTTTCTTT,CATSQAATEAFF
TRBJ2-5,NA,TRBD2,TRBV18,TGTGCCAGCTCACCTTGGAGGACTAGAGAGACCCAGTACTTC,CASSPWRTRETQYF
TRBJ2-5,NA,NA,TRBV14,TGTGCCAGCAGCCAAGAAGACTATTCCTCAGAGACCCAGTACTTC,CASSQEDYSSETQYF
TRBJ1-4,once,NA,TRBV4-1,TGCGCCAGCAGCCAAGGCCCGACAGGATTTGCAACTAATGAAAAACTGTTTTTT,CASSQGPTGFATNEKLFF
TRBJ1-5,NA,TRBD1,TRBV10-3,TGTGCCATCTCCTCTCACAGGGGCTCTAGCAATCAGCCCCAGCATTTT,CAISSHRGSSNQPQHF